This T cell receptor beta chain was sequenced for a study of T cell responses to AZD1222 COVID-19 vaccine. Background on the study: Second-dose recipients at about 4 or about 12 weeks were treated as one pooled group. Study results and limitations: Nearly half of spike-specific TCRs reportedly target unmutated variant regions.

Here immunoSEQ multiplex PCR was the method, and the copy in TCRdb shows in-frame clones only, minus some. The sample has approximately 110,000 clones, roughly nine tenths seen once. Regarding this clone: Its antigen is as yet unknown.

The CDR3 runs 17 residues. Trimming shortened V by 0 bases and J by 1 base, and 12 bases separated the two germline ends. Germline loops: CDR1 SGHTA, CDR2 FQGTGA. The chain has TRBV7-3 and TRBJ2-2; a possible D gene is TRBD1 (5 bases). This material consisted of peripheral blood, taken on day 0 of AZD1222 vaccination. This TCR derives from an adult in good health. CDR3 DNA sequence: TGTGCCAGCAGCTTAACGTTATGGGGCCTGAACACCGGGGAGCTGTTTTTT. Translation gives CASSLTLWGLNTGELFF.